This TCR beta chain was found in a study of T cell repertoires in cytomegalovirus infection. There are 13 residues in the CDR3. Between the trimmed V and J ends, which lost 4 bases and 3 bases, there was a span of 12 bases. Germline CDR1 and CDR2: SQVTM and ANQGSEA. TCRdb reprocessed the reads with MiXCR, giving one entry per CDR3 protein. The repertoire holds about 240,000 distinct CDR3 sequences, with roughly 6.5% as singletons. At least ten counts were recorded for this clonotype. The chain recombines TRBV29-1 with TRBJ1-1; D gene ambiguous. The sample taken for sequencing was PBMCs. The source is a human donor in good health (CMV status not recorded). Some clones in this sample may be carry-over from other donors' samples. Here the CDR3 reads CSVAWGTDTEAFF. CDR3 coding DNA: TGCAGCGTTGCATGGGGTACGGACACTGAAGCTTTCTTT. Variable domain in full (rest from reference TRBV29-1 and TRBJ1-1): SAVISQKPSRDICQRGTSLTIQCQVDSQVTMMFWYRQQPGQSLTLIATANQGSEATYESGFVIDKFPISRPNLTFSTLTVSNMSPEDSSIYLCSVAWGTDTEAFFGQGTRLTVV.